This T cell receptor beta chain was recorded in a study of early T cells in non-severe SARS-CoV-2 infection. Study background: Unsorted whole-blood RNA was sequenced in bulk, leaving chains unpaired.

This clonotype has a count of ten or more. Looked up from germline, CDR1 is SGHDT and CDR2 is YYEEEE. The CDR3 is 16 amino acids. Unmatched junction bases numbered 6, after V lost 1 base and J lost 2 bases. Attached unique molecular identifiers marked individual cDNA molecules. TCRdb used MiXCR to reprocess the 5' RACE reads, holding one entry per CDR3 protein. The table shows 60,000 or so distinct CDR3 sequences, with roughly an eighth occurring only once. The receptor was isolated from an adult who was a healthcare worker with PCR-confirmed SARS-CoV-2 infection or an uninfected control (not recorded which). The chain carries TRBV5-6 and TRBJ2-7, with 10 nucleotides matching TRBD2. Source material: whole blood. CDR3 sequence reads: CASSLFGLAAPYEQYF. The CDR3 region has the DNA TGTGCCAGCAGCTTGTTCGGACTAGCGGCACCCTACGAGCAGTACTTC.